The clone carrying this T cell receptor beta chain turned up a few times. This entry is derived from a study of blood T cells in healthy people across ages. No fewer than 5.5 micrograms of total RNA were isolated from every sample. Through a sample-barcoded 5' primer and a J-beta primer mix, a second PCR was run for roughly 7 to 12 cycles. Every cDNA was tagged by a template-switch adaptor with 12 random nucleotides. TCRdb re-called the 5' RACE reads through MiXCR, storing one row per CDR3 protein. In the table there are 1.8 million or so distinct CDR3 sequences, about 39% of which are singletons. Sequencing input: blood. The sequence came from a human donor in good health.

DNA of the CDR3: TGTGCCAACTCAATTGGATCCTACAATGAGCAGTTCTTC. Its protein product is CANSIGSYNEQFF. The genes are TRBV7-2 and TRBJ2-1; D is uncertain. Between the trimmed V and J ends, which lost 10 bases and 1 base, there was a span of 11 bases. The CDR3 consists of 13 residues. Germline-derived CDR1 and CDR2 are SGHTA and FQGNSA. Together with reference TRBV7-2 and TRBJ2-1, the CDR3 gives the full variable domain: GAGVSQSPSNKVTEKGKDVELRCDPISGHTALYWYRQSLGQGLEFLIYFQGNSAPDKSGLPSDRFSAERTGGSVSTLTIQRTQQEDSAVYLCANSIGSYNEQFFGPGTRLTVL.